The clone carrying this T cell receptor (beta chain) was recorded many times. A library of TCRbeta sequences, prepared with unique molecular identifiers, was generated. TCRdb reprocessed the PCR reads via MiXCR and lists one record per CDR3 protein. The data contain 250,000 to 300,000 distinct CDR3 sequences, under 14% of them singletons. The data derive from a study of T-cell reconstitution after alpha-beta-depleted transplantation in children. The CDR3 consists of 15 residues. Trimming shortened V by 7 bases and J by 6 bases, and 16 bases separated the two germline ends. The chain links TRBV12-3 or TRBV12-4 to TRBJ1-6; D is undetermined. This specimen was peripheral blood, taken 180 days after TCRalphabeta/CD19-depleted stem cell transplant. The source is a male patient aged 2 to 9 who had a stem cell transplant for chronic granulomatous disease, so the T cells may come from the graft donor. The CDR3 spells CASTLRRAVNSPLHF. The CDR3 DNA follows: TGTGCCAGCACCTTGAGGAGGGCAGTTAATTCACCCCTCCACTTT.